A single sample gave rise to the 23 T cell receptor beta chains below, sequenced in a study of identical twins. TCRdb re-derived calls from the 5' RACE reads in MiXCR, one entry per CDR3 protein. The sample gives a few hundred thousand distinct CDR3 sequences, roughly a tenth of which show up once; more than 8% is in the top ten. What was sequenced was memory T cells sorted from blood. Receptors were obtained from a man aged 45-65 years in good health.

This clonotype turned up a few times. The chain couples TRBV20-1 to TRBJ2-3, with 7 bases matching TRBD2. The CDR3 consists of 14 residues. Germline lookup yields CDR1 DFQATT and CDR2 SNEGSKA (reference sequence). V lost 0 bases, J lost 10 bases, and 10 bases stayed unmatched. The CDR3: CSARDDQTSRAQYF. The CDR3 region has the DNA TGCAGTGCTAGAGATGACCAGACTAGCCGTGCGCAGTATTTT.

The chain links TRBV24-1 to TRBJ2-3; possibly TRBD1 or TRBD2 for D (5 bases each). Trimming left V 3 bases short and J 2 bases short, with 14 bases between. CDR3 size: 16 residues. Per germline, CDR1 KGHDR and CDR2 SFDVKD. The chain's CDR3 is CATSDRPGTPTDTQYF. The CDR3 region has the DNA TGTGCCACCAGTGATAGACCCGGGACCCCCACAGATACGCAGTATTTT.

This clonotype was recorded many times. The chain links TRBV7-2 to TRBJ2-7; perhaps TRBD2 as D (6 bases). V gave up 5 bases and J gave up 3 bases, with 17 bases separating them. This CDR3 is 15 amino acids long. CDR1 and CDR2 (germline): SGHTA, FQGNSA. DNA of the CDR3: TGTGCCAGCAGCGATTTCCGCCGGGGGTTCTACGAGCAGTACTTC. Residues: CASSDFRRGFYEQYF.

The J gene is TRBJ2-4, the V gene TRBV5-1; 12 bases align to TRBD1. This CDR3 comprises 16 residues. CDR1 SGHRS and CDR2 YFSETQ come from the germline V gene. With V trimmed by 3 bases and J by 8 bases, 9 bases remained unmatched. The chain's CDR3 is CASSWALGQGADIQYF. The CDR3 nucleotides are TGCGCCAGCAGCTGGGCCCTGGGACAGGGGGCTGACATTCAGTACTTC.

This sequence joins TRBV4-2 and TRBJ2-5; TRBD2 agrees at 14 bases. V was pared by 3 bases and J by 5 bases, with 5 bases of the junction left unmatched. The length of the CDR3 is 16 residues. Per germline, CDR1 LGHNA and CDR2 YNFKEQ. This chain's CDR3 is CASSQEGLAGEETQYF. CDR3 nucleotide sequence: TGTGCCAGCAGCCAGGAGGGACTAGCGGGAGAGGAGACCCAGTACTTC.

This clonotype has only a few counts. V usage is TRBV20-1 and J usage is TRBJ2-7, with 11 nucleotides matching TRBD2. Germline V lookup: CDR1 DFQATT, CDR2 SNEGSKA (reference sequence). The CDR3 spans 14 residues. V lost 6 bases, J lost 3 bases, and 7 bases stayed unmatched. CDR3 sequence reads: CSAKAGTSGYEQYF. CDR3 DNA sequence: TGCAGTGCAAAAGCCGGGACTAGCGGCTACGAGCAGTACTTC.

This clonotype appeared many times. This chain's CDR3 is CASSQETGREETQYF. The CDR3 DNA is TGCGCCAGCAGCCAAGAGACGGGGAGAGAAGAGACCCAGTACTTC. The V call is TRBV4-3, the J call TRBJ2-5; a weak D match, TRBD2 (5 bases). V shed 0 bases and J shed 3 bases, with 11 bases lying between them. The germline CDR1 and CDR2 sequences are LGHNA and YSLEER. The length of the CDR3 is 15 residues.

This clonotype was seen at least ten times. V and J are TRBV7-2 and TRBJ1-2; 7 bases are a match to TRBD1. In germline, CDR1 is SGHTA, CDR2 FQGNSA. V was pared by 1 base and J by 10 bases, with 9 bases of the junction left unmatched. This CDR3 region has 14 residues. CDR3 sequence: CASSLGGTDSFYTF. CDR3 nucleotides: TGTGCCAGCAGCTTAGGTGGGACAGACTCATTCTACACCTTC.

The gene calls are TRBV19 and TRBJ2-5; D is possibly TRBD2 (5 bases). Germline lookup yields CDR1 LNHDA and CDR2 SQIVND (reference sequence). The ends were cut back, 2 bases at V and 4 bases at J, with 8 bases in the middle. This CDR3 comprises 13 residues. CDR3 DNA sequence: TGTGCCAGTAGTATACTACGGGGAGAGACCCAGTACTTC. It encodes CASSILRGETQYF.

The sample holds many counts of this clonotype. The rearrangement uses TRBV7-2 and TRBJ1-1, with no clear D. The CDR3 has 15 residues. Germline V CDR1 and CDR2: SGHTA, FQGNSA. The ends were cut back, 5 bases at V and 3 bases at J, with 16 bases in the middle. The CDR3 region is CASSPNLQGYTEAFF. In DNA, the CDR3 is TGTGCCAGCAGCCCGAACCTACAAGGGTACACTGAAGCTTTCTTT.

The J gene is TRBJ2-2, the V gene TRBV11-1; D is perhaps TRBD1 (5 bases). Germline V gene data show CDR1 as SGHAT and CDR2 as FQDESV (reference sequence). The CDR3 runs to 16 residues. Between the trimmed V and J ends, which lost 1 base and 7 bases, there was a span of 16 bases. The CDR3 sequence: CASSLDGAGQNGELFF. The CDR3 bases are TGTGCCAGCAGCTTAGATGGTGCAGGGCAGAACGGGGAGCTGTTTTTT.

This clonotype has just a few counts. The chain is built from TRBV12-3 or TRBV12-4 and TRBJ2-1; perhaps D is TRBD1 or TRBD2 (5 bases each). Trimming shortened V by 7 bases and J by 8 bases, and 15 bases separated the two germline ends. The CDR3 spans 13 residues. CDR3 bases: TGTGCCAGCACAACCGGTGGGGGTTATGAGCAGTTCTTC. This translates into CASTTGGGYEQFF.

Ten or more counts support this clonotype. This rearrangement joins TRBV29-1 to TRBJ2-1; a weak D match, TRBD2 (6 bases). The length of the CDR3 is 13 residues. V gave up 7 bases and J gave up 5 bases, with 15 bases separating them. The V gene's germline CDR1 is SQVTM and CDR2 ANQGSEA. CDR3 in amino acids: CSGSRASDNEQFF. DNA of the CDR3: TGCAGCGGATCCCGGGCTAGCGACAATGAGCAGTTCTTC.

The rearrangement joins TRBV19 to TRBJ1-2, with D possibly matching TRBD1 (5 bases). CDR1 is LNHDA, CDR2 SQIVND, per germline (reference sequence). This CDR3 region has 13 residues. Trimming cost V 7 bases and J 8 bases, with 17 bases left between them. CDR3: CASTMPTAVGYTF. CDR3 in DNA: TGTGCCAGTACCATGCCGACAGCGGTCGGCTACACCTTC.

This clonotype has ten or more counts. CDR3: CASSPTGYSYEQYF. The CDR3 nucleotides read TGTGCCAGCAGTCCAACAGGGTACTCCTACGAGCAGTACTTC. The chain has TRBV12-3 or TRBV12-4 and TRBJ2-7; possible D gene TRBD1, 6 bases. Trimming stripped 5 bases from V and 0 bases from J, with 11 bases between. The CDR3 is made up of 14 amino acids.

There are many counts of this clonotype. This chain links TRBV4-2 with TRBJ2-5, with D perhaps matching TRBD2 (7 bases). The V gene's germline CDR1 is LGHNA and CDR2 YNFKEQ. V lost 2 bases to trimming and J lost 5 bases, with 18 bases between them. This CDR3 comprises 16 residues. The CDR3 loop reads CASSQSGGAARETQYF. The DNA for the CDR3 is TGTGCCAGCAGCCAATCGGGGGGCGCCGCCAGGGAGACCCAGTACTTC.

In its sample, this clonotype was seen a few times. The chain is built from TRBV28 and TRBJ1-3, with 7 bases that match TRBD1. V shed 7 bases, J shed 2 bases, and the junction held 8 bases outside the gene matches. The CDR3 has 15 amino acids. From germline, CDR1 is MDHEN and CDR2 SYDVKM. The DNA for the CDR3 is TGTGCCAGCACCAGACAGGGTCTTGCTGGAAACACCATATATTTT. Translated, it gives CASTRQGLAGNTIYF. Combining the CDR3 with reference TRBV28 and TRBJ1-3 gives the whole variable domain DVKVTQSSRYLVKRTGEKVFLECVQDMDHENMFWYRQDPGLGLRLIYFSYDVKMKEKGDIPEGYSVSREKKERFSLILESASTNQTSMYLCASTRQGLAGNTIYFGEGSWLTVV.

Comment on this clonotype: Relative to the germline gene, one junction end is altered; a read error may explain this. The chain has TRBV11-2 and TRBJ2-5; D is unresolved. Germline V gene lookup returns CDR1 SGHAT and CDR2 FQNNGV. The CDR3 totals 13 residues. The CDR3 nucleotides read TGTGCCAGCAGTTTAGGTTTTCAAGAGACCCAGTACTTC. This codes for CASSLGFQETQYF. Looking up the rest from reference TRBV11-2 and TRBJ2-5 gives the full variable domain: EAGVAQSPRYKIIEKRQSVAFWCNPISGHATLYWYQQILGQGPKLLIQFQNNGVVDDSQLPKDRFSAERLKGVDSTLKIQPAKLEDSAVYLCASSLGFQETQYFGPGTRLLVL.

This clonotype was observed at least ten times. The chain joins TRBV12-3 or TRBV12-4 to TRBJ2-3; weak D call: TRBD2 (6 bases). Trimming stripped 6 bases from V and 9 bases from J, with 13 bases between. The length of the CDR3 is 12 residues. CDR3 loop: CASSRRGLTQYF. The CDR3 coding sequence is TGTGCCAGCAGCCGCCGGGGGTTAACGCAGTATTTT.

CDR3 amino acids: CASTAPDRSSEQYF. The CDR3 nucleotides read TGTGCCAGCACCGCCCCGGACAGGTCGAGTGAGCAGTACTTC. This chain uses TRBV5-6 with TRBJ2-7, with 7 bases fitting TRBD1. The CDR3 runs 14 residues. The V and J ends lost 6 bases and 7 bases, in that order; junction bases with no gene match: 13. Germline CDR1 SGHDT, CDR2 YYEEEE.

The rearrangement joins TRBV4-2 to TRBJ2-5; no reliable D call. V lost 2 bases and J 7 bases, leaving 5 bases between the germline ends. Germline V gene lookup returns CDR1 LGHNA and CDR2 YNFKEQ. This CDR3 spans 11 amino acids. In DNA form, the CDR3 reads TGTGCCAGCAGCCAATCGGGGACCCAGTACTTC. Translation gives CASSQSGTQYF.

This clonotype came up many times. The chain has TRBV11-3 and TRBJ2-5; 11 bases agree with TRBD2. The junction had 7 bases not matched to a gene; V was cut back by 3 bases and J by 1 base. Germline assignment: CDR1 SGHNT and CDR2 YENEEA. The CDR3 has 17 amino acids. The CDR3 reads CASSLGGLADAQETQYF. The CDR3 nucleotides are TGTGCCAGCAGCTTGGGGGGACTAGCGGATGCCCAAGAGACCCAGTACTTC.

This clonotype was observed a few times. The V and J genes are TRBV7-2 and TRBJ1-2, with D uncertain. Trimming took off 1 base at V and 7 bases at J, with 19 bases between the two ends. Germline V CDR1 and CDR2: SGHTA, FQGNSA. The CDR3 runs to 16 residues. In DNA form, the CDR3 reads TGTGCCAGCAGCTTAGGCCCCCCAGAACTTTCGGGTGGCTACACCTTC. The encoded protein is CASSLGPPELSGGYTF. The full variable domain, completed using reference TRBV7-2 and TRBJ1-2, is GAGVSQSPSNKVTEKGKDVELRCDPISGHTALYWYRQSLGQGLEFLIYFQGNSAPDKSGLPSDRFSAERTGGSVSTLTIQRTQQEDSAVYLCASSLGPPELSGGYTFGSGTRLTVV.